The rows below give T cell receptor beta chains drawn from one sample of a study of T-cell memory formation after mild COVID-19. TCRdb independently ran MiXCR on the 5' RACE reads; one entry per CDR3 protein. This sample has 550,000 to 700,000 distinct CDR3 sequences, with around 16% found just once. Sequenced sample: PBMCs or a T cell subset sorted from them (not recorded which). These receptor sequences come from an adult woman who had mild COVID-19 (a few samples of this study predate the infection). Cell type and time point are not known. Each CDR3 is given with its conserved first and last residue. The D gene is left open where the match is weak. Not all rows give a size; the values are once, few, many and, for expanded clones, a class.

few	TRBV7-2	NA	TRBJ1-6	TGTGCCAGCAGATTCACGCCTTCACCCCTCCACTTT	CASRFTPSPLHF
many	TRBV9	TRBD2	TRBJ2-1	TGTGCCAGCAGCGTAGTGGCGGGAGGCTACAATGAGCAGTTCTTC	CASSVVAGGYNEQFF
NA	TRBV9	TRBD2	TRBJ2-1	TGTGCCAGCAGCGTAGGTAGCGGGGGATGGGCCAATGAGCAGTTCTTC	CASSVGSGGWANEQFF
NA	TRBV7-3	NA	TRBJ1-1	TGTGCCAGCAGCCTCCGCCGTGAAGGGTTTGCTTTCTTT	CASSLRREGFAFF
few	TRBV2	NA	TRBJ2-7	TGTGCCAGCAGTGTTAGGGGGAGCTCCTACGAGCAGTACTTC	CASSVRGSSYEQYF
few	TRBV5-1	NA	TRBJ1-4	TGCGCCAGCAGCTTGTTTCAGGGCGGGGAAGGCGAAAAACTGTTTTTT	CASSLFQGGEGEKLFF
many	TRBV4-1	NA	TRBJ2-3	TGCGCCAGCAGCCAACCGAGTAACGCCGGCACAGATACGCAGTATTTT	CASSQPSNAGTDTQYF
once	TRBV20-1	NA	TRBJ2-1	TGCAGTGAACGGCCTAAATACTACAATGAGCAGTTCTTC	CSERPKYYNEQFF
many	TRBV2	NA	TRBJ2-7	TGTGCCAGCAGGACGGGGCAGCGCTCCTACGAGCAGTACTTC	CASRTGQRSYEQYF
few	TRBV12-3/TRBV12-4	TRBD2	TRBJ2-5	TGTGCCAGCAGTCCCACGAGACTAGCATGGGAGACCCAGTACTTC	CASSPTRLAWETQYF
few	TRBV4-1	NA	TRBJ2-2	TGCGCGACCCTTCGGGCCACCGGGGAGCTGTTTTTT	CATLRATGELFF
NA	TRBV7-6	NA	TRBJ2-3	TGTGCCAGCAGCATTAGCGGCAATGACCATCTCGCGCAGTATTTT	CASSISGNDHLAQYF
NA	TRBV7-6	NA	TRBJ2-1	TGTGCCAGCAGTAGATCGGCCGGTGAGCAGTTCTTC	CASSRSAGEQFF
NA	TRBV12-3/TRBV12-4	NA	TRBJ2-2	TGTGCCAGCAGTTTAGCGCAGGGAACGAACACCGGGGAGCTGTTTTTT	CASSLAQGTNTGELFF
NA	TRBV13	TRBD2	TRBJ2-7	TGTGCCAGCAGCTTAGCGGGAGGGGCTGGCTCCTACGAGCAGTACTTC	CASSLAGGAGSYEQYF
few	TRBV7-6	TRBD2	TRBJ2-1	TGTGCCTCCTCTAAGGGTGGAGAAAGCCCGGGGGGGCAGTTCTTC	CASSKGGESPGGQFF
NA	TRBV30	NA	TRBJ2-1	TGTGCCTGGAGTTATGACACAGCCCCCTACAATGAGCAGTTCTTC	CAWSYDTAPYNEQFF
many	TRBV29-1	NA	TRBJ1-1	TGCAGCGTTGAAGATAACACAGGGTTAGCAGCTTTCTTT	CSVEDNTGLAAFF
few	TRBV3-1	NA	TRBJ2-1	TGTGCCAGCAGCCAAGATGTGGGGTTAGCCTACAATGAGCAGTTCTTC	CASSQDVGLAYNEQFF
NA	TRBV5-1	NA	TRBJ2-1	TGCGCCAGCAGCTCAGGGGAGAATGAGCAGTTCTTC	CASSSGENEQFF
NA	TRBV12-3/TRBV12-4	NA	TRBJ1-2	TGTGCCAGCAGGGACGTTAATGGCTACACCTTC	CASRDVNGYTF
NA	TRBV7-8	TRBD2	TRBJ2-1	TGTGCCAGCAGCTTAATAGCGGGAGGCCCAAATGAGCAGTTCTTC	CASSLIAGGPNEQFF
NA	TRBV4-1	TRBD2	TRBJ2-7	TGCGCCAGCAGCCAAGACGGGGCGGGGGGGATGGACGAGCAGTACTTC	CASSQDGAGGMDEQYF
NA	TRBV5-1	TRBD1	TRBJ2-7	TGCGCCAGCAGCTCCGACAGGGGATCGTGGGAGCAGTACTTC	CASSSDRGSWEQYF
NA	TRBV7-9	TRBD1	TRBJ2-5	TGTGCCAGCAGCCGTAAGGGCGCCGGGACAGGTCAAGAGACCCAGTACTTC	CASSRKGAGTGQETQYF
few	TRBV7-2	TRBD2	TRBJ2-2	TGTGCCAGCAGACGACTAGCGGGAAGCACCGGGGAGCTGTTTTTT	CASRRLAGSTGELFF
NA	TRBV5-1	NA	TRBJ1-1	TGCGCCAGCACGACGGGGGCTTACACTGAAGCTTTCTTT	CASTTGAYTEAFF
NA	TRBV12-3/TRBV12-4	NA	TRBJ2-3	TGTGCCAGCAACCCCGGGACTAGCACAGATACGCAGTATTTT	CASNPGTSTDTQYF
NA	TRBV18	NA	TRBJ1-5	TGTGCCAGCTCACCGCCAGCCGGGGGGAATCAGCCCCAGCATTTT	CASSPPAGGNQPQHF
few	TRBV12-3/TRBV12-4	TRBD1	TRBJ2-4	TGTGCCAGCAGTCTCCTAGGGCAGGGGGCGACCGGGGTCATTCAGTACTTC	CASSLLGQGATGVIQYF
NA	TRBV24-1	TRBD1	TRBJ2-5	TGTGCCACCAGTGATTGGGACAGGGGACAAGAGACCCAGTACTTC	CATSDWDRGQETQYF
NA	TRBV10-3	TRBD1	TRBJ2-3	TGTGCCATCAGTGAAAGCGTCAGGGGGCTATCAGATACGCAGTATTTT	CAISESVRGLSDTQYF
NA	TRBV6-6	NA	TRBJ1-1	TGTGCCAGCAGCCCAGGGTTTGCTGAAGCTTTCTTT	CASSPGFAEAFF
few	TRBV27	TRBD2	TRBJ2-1	TGTGCCAGCAGTCTCCGATCGACTAGCGGTAACTACAATGAGCAGTTCTTC	CASSLRSTSGNYNEQFF
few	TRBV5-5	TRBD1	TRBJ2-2	TGTGCCAGCAGCTACACAGGGGTCACCGGGGAGCTGTTTTTT	CASSYTGVTGELFF
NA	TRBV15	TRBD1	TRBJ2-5	TGTGCCACCAGCACACTGACAGGGATTGGAGAGACCCAGTACTTC	CATSTLTGIGETQYF
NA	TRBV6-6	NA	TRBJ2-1	TGTGCCAGCAGGGGGGGGGCCTGCAATGAGCAGTTCTTC	CASRGGACNEQFF
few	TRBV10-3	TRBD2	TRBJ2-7	TGTGCCATCAGTGAGTCGCGGACTAGCGGCTCCTACGAGCAGTACTTC	CAISESRTSGSYEQYF
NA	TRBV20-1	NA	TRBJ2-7	TGCAGTGCTAGTTCTGACTACGAGCAGTACTTC	CSASSDYEQYF
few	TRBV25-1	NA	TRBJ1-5	TGTGCCAGCACCCTAAGGGGGGCAGGCCCTCGGTGGCCCCAGCATTTT	CASTLRGAGPRWPQHF
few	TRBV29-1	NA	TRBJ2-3	TGCAGCGCACAGGGCGCAGACACAGATACGCAGTATTTT	CSAQGADTDTQYF
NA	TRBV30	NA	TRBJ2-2	TGTGCCTGGAGGTATGGGGGGGCTGCTAACACCGGGGAGCTGTTTTTT	CAWRYGGAANTGELFF
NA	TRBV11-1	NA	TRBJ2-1	TGTGCCAGCAGGCTAGCGAGGGGCTCCTACAATGAGCAGTTCTTC	CASRLARGSYNEQFF
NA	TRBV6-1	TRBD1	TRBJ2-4	TGTGCCAGCAGTGAAGCGACAGGGGGCAAAAACATTCAGTACTTC	CASSEATGGKNIQYF
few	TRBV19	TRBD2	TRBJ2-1	TGTGCCAGTAGGCGGGGACTAGCGGGCGAGGACAATGAGCAGTTCTTC	CASRRGLAGEDNEQFF
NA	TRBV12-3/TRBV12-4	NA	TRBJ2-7	TGTGCCAGCAGTCCCCATCGGACGGGGGAGCAGTACTTC	CASSPHRTGEQYF
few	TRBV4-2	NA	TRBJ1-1	TGTGCCAGCAGCCAAGGATCGGGTTCGCGTATCGCGGAAGCTTTCTTT	CASSQGSGSRIAEAFF
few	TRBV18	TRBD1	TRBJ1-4	TGTGCCAGCGGAGACCGACAGGGGACTAATGAAAAACTGTTTTTT	CASGDRQGTNEKLFF